The clone carrying this T cell receptor (beta chain) was counted between two and nine times. Then a second PCR, running about 6 to 12 cycles, was carried out with a sample-barcoded 5' primer and a J-beta primer mix. TCRdb used MiXCR to reprocess the 5' RACE reads, holding one entry per CDR3 protein. Among over 1,200,000 distinct CDR3 sequences listed, 59% were seen once. The data belong to a study of blood T cells in healthy people across ages. The CDR3 loop spans 15 amino acids. After removal of 3 bases from V and 6 bases from J, the junction contained 5 bases not matched to a gene. Germline CDR1 is SGHTA and CDR2 is FQGNSA.

The source material was blood. This chain connects TRBV7-2 to TRBJ2-3; TRBD2 agrees at 11 bases. The origin of this receptor is a man between 18 and 35 years old in good health. CDR3 amino acids: CASSLTSGEADTQYF. The CDR3 DNA reads TGTGCCAGCAGCTTGACTAGCGGGGAGGCGGATACGCAGTATTTT.